Following are 26 T cell receptor beta chains from one sample sequenced in a study of Graves' ophthalmopathy and Graves' hyperthyroidism. The authors amplified TCR beta CDR3 regions, and they did so from RNA transcripts for repertoire sequencing. The authors performed first-round RT-PCR with HTBI primers and then a second-round multiplex PCR. TCRdb reprocessed the multiplex PCR reads via MiXCR and lists one record per CDR3 protein. This sample has about 220,000 distinct CDR3 sequences, with about a fifth found just once. Source material: peripheral blood. These receptors originate from a woman in her forties or fifties with Graves' ophthalmopathy.

This chain connects TRBV4-2 to TRBJ1-2; D is unclear. The ends were cut back, 4 bases at V and 2 bases at J, with 14 bases in the middle. Germline CDR1 and CDR2: LGHNA and YNFKEQ. The CDR3 length is 15 residues. The CDR3 region has the DNA TGTGCCAGCAGCCCATCAAGTACAGTCAACTATGGCTACACCTTC. Amino acid sequence: CASSPSSTVNYGYTF.

The table lists this clonotype with many counts. One base away lies a much larger clone, so this may be a sequencing read error. Here the CDR3 omits its conserved ending phenylalanine or tryptophan, so a read error is the likely source. V gene TRBV19 combines with J gene TRBJ2-5; the D is unclear. This CDR3 region has 16 residues. Germline CDR1 and CDR2: LNHDA and SQIVND (reference sequence). Trimming shortened V by 5 bases and J by 4 bases, and 20 bases separated the two germline ends. CDR3 in amino acids: CASSSGQVYEGETQYL. The CDR3 DNA reads as TGTGCCAGTAGTTCAGGCCAGGTCTATGAAGGAGAGACCCAGTACCTC.

The rearrangement links TRBV20-1 to TRBJ1-6; a possible D gene is TRBD1 (5 bases). Trimming took 5 bases from V and 9 from J, leaving 14 bases between them. Germline V gene data show CDR1 as DFQATT and CDR2 as SNEGSKA (reference sequence). The CDR3 consists of 13 residues. The CDR3 DNA is TGCAGTGCTCAAGGGACCTTTTCTTCACCCCTCCACTTT. Translating it yields CSAQGTFSSPLHF.

This clonotype was counted only a few times. This clone may be a read error of a much larger clone one base away. The V call is TRBV5-1, the J call TRBJ2-7; D gene unclear. Per germline, CDR1 SGHRS and CDR2 YFSETQ. Trimming cost V 7 bases and J 6 bases, with 20 bases left between them. CDR3 length equals 14 residues. The chain's CDR3 is CASGPSGRKSEQYF. Written as DNA, the CDR3 is TGCGCCAGCGGCCCCTCCGGGCGAAAATCCGAGCAGTACTTC.

V gene TRBV15 combines with J gene TRBJ2-2; 7 nucleotides align to TRBD1. The CDR3 extends over 15 amino acids. Looked up from germline, CDR1 is LNHNV and CDR2 is YYDKDF (reference sequence). V was pared by 5 bases and J by 1 base, with 4 bases of the junction left unmatched. The CDR3 sequence: CATSDRERNTGELFF. CDR3 nucleotides: TGTGCCACCAGCGACAGGGAACGGAACACCGGGGAGCTGTTTTTT.

This clonotype was detected ten times or more. This chain links TRBV20-1 with TRBJ1-5, with 7 positions matching TRBD1. The germline V gene has CDR1 DFQATT and CDR2 SNEGSKA (reference sequence). V trimming: 4 bases; J trimming: 4 bases; junction bases outside the gene matches: 7. This CDR3 has 14 residues. This CDR3 reads CSAKSGTANQPQHF. In DNA, the CDR3 is TGCAGTGCTAAGTCCGGGACAGCAAATCAGCCCCAGCATTTT.

This chain connects TRBV10-3 to TRBJ1-5; D is uncertain. CDR1 ENHRY and CDR2 SYGVKD come from the germline V gene. V was cut by 2 bases and J by 4 bases, with 6 bases left in between. The CDR3 contains 13 residues. CDR3 amino acids: CAISEEGNQPQHF. CDR3 DNA: TGTGCCATCAGTGAGGAAGGGAATCAGCCCCAGCATTTT.

This clonotype was counted many times. The chain has TRBV19 and TRBJ1-1; D not certain. Germline CDR1 is LNHDA and CDR2 is SQIVND (reference sequence). There are 12 residues in the CDR3. The V end was cut by 4 bases, the J end by 0 bases, with 3 bases between. The DNA of the CDR3 is TGTGCCAGTAGTAGAATGAACACTGAAGCTTTCTTT. The encoded protein is CASSRMNTEAFF. The full variable domain, its missing parts supplied by reference TRBV19 and TRBJ1-1, is DGGITQSPKYLFRKEGQNVTLSCEQNLNHDAMYWYRQDPGQGLRLIYYSQIVNDFQKGDIAEGYSVSREKKESFPLTVTSAQKNPTAFYLCASSRMNTEAFFGQGTRLTVV.

This clonotype occurred many times. This sequence joins TRBV11-2 and TRBJ2-2; D might be TRBD2 (5 bases). The germline CDR1 and CDR2 sequences are SGHAT and FQNNGV. The CDR3 covers 16 residues. The germline V and J ends were trimmed by 1 base and 2 bases, with 11 bases remaining between them. The chain's CDR3 is CASSLGSTGNTGELFF. The DNA of the CDR3 is TGTGCCAGCAGCTTAGGTTCGACGGGAAACACCGGGGAGCTGTTTTTT.

This clonotype was seen many times. The J gene is TRBJ2-7, the V gene TRBV2; TRBD2 agrees at 15 bases. Germline assignment: CDR1 SNHLY and CDR2 FYNNEI. This CDR3 region has 19 residues. V trimming: 7 bases; J trimming: 1 base; junction bases outside the gene matches: 14. CDR3: CASMGLAGGNFFGSYEQYF. The CDR3 nucleotides are TGTGCCAGCATGGGACTAGCGGGAGGAAACTTCTTCGGTTCCTACGAGCAGTACTTC.

Details on this clonotype: The junction departs from germline at one end; a sequencing error may be responsible. This sequence joins TRBV12-3 or TRBV12-4 and TRBJ1-2; D may be TRBD1 (5 bases). This CDR3 contains 13 residues. CDR3 nucleotides: TGTGCCAGCAGGGCCCAGGGCAACTATGGCTACATCTTC. Translation gives CASRAQGNYGYIF.

At least ten counts were recorded for this clonotype. The V gene is TRBV5-1, the J gene TRBJ1-1; tentatively, D is TRBD1 (5 bases). Trimming pared 4 bases from V and 11 bases from J, leaving 18 bases between. Germline V gene data show CDR1 as SGHRS and CDR2 as YFSETQ. The CDR3 is made up of 13 amino acids. CDR3 DNA sequence: TGCGCCAGCAGCCCCCTGGAAGGGGAATTTGCTTTCTTT. Residues: CASSPLEGEFAFF.

This clonotype appeared many times. CDR3 protein: CASNHSGSYEQYF. The CDR3 nucleotides read TGTGCCAGCAACCACTCGGGGTCCTACGAGCAGTACTTC. The rearrangement links TRBV6-1 to TRBJ2-7; weak D call: TRBD2 (5 bases). The germline V and J ends were trimmed by 7 bases and 1 base, with 11 bases remaining between them. The length of the CDR3 is 13 residues. The germline CDR1 and CDR2 sequences are MNHNS and SASEGT.

This clonotype has ten or more counts. CDR3 DNA sequence: TGTGCCAGCAGCAGACTAGCGGGAGGACCGGATACGCAGTATTTT. This gives the protein CASSRLAGGPDTQYF. The chain combines TRBV7-3 with TRBJ2-3, with TRBD2 matching 13 bases. CDR1 is SGHTA and CDR2 is FQGTGA in the germline V gene. The CDR3 contains 15 residues. V was clipped by 5 bases and J by 6 bases; unmatched bases: 5.

This clonotype showed up many times. The chain couples TRBV6-1 to TRBJ1-5, with unresolved D. The V gene's germline CDR1 is MNHNS and CDR2 SASEGT. The CDR3 totals 17 residues. The germline V and J ends were trimmed by 2 bases and 6 bases, with 20 bases remaining between them. The CDR3 sequence: CASSEWSDGAGTQPQHF. CDR3 nucleotides: TGTGCCAGCAGTGAATGGTCCGACGGTGCGGGAACTCAGCCCCAGCATTTT.

V usage is TRBV27 and J usage is TRBJ1-2; tentative D call: TRBD1 (6 bases). The CDR3 covers 13 residues. Trimming left V 4 bases short and J 4 bases short, with 10 bases between. Germline assignment: CDR1 MNHEY and CDR2 SMNVEV (reference sequence). The CDR3 region has the DNA TGTGCCAGCAGTTGGACAGCAAGCTATGGCTACACCTTC. This gives the protein CASSWTASYGYTF.

This clonotype was counted many times. The genes are TRBV7-8 and TRBJ2-7, with D tentatively TRBD1 or TRBD2 (7 bases each). The CDR3 consists of 14 residues. Germline-derived CDR1 and CDR2 are SGHVS and FQNEAQ. V was trimmed by 3 bases and J by 5 bases, leaving 14 bases between them. CDR3 region: CASSFRGGYDEQYF. CDR3 in DNA: TGTGCCAGCAGCTTCAGGGGGGGTTATGACGAGCAGTACTTC. Variable domain in full (rest from reference TRBV7-8 and TRBJ2-7): GAGVSQSPRYKVAKRGQDVALRCDPISGHVSLFWYQQALGQGPEFLTYFQNEAQLDKSGLPSDRFFAERPEGSVSTLKIQRTQQEDSAVYLCASSFRGGYDEQYFGPGTRLTVT.

This clonotype was counted ten times or more. The rearrangement joins TRBV7-8 to TRBJ2-6, with 13 bases lining up with TRBD2. This CDR3 has 18 amino acids. Germline V gene sequence: CDR1 SGHVS, CDR2 FQNEAQ. With V trimmed by 10 bases and J by 0 bases, 9 bases remained unmatched. CDR3 region: CAIPTSGRQRSGANVLTF. CDR3 nucleotides: TGTGCCATCCCGACTAGCGGGAGGCAACGCTCTGGGGCCAACGTCCTGACTTTC.

This clonotype was counted at least ten times. This sequence joins TRBV5-1 and TRBJ2-7, with unresolved D. Germline CDR1 is SGHRS and CDR2 is YFSETQ. The CDR3 covers 13 residues. The V and J ends lost 2 bases and 2 bases respectively, with 8 bases between them. The CDR3: CASSFGVAYEQYF. Here the CDR3 DNA reads TGCGCCAGCAGCTTTGGGGTAGCCTACGAGCAGTACTTC. The variable domain in full, completed from reference TRBV5-1 and TRBJ2-7, reads KAGVTQTPRYLIKTRGQQVTLSCSPISGHRSVSWYQQTPGQGLQFLFEYFSETQRNKGNFPGRFSGRQFSNSRSEMNVSTLELGDSALYLCASSFGVAYEQYFGPGTRLTVT.

This clonotype has just one count. The chain is built from TRBV6-5 and TRBJ2-5; a possible D gene is TRBD1 (6 bases). The V gene lost 2 bases and the J gene lost 4 bases, with 14 bases spanning the gap. Germline CDR1 MNHEY, CDR2 SVGAGI. CDR3 length: 15 amino acids. This CDR3 reads CASSYPGQKGETQYF. CDR3 DNA: TGTGCCAGCAGTTACCCAGGACAGAAGGGAGAGACCCAGTACTTC.

The V gene is TRBV5-1, the J gene TRBJ1-1; tentatively, D is TRBD1 (6 bases). The V gene's germline CDR1 is SGHRS and CDR2 YFSETQ. V shed 0 bases and J shed 3 bases, with 9 bases lying between them. This CDR3 contains 14 residues. The CDR3, as DNA: TGCGCCAGCAGCTTGGGGACAGTTGACACTGAAGCTTTCTTT. The encoded protein is CASSLGTVDTEAFF.

This clonotype turned up a few times. This sequence joins TRBV12-3 or TRBV12-4 and TRBJ2-2; D might be TRBD2 (6 bases). Deletions cut 4 bases from V and 1 base from J, with 10 bases between. CDR3 length: 15 residues. The CDR3 DNA reads TGTGCCAGCAGTTCTTGGCGGGAGAACACCGGGGAGCTGTTTTTT. Residues: CASSSWRENTGELFF.

The chain uses TRBV5-1 and TRBJ2-5; the D gene is possibly TRBD1 (5 bases). Germline assignment: CDR1 SGHRS and CDR2 YFSETQ. The CDR3 is made up of 14 amino acids. V was clipped by 0 bases and J by 5 bases, with 11 bases between them. CDR3 in DNA: TGCGCCAGCAGCTTGGCGTCAGGGCTCGAGACCCAGTACTTC. Translation gives CASSLASGLETQYF.

J is TRBJ1-2 and V is TRBV12-3 or TRBV12-4, with 9 nucleotides matching TRBD1. This CDR3 has 15 residues. V shed 5 bases and J 4 bases; nucleotides not matched to a gene: 8. The CDR3 coding sequence is TGTGCCAGCAGTGCAACCGGGACAGGGCCCTATGGCTACACCTTC. This translates into CASSATGTGPYGYTF.

A few counts support this clonotype. Just one base apart from a much larger clone, this may be a read error. This chain joins TRBV7-9 and TRBJ1-2; 10 nucleotides match TRBD1. The CDR3 totals 15 residues. Germline assignment: CDR1 SEHNR and CDR2 FQNEAQ (reference sequence). CDR3 bases: TGTGCCGGCAGCTTGCCGGGACAGGGGAACTATGGCTACACCTTC. Translating gives CAGSLPGQGNYGYTF.

This clonotype was observed once. The V call is TRBV6-1, the J call TRBJ1-2; D gene uncertain. V was shortened by 3 bases and J by 5 bases, with 19 bases between the two germline ends. The CDR3 is 16 amino acids. CDR1 is MNHNS, CDR2 SASEGT, per germline. The CDR3 loop reads CASSDSSVRRLYGYTF. CDR3 coding DNA: TGTGCCAGCAGTGACAGTTCGGTTCGCCGCCTGTATGGCTACACCTTC.